This T cell receptor beta chain was obtained from a study of CD8 T cells in ankylosing spondylitis. This clonotype was found many times. The antigen remains undetermined. The CDR3 loop spans 12 amino acids. In germline, CDR1 is DFQATT, CDR2 SNEGSKA (reference sequence). Between the trimmed V and J ends, which lost 6 bases and 7 bases, there was a span of 16 bases. Findings and caveats of the study: The authors reported significant enrichment of disease-linked clones in matched ankylosing spondylitis synovial fluid. Ankylosing spondylitis blood appeared to be characterized by a TCR beta motif of eight highly homologous variants. CD8+ cells made up the disease-linked clones, which were relatively rare in peripheral blood.

Quantitative 5'-RACE with molecular barcodes was used to make the TCR beta libraries. TCRdb redid the calling of the 5' RACE reads with MiXCR, one entry per CDR3 protein. Of about 220,000 distinct CDR3 sequences listed, roughly 10% are singletons. The sample was blood, either unsorted or a sorted T cell fraction (not recorded which). The TCR comes from a male donor with ankylosing spondylitis or in good health (not recorded which). The chain combines TRBV20-1 with TRBJ2-7; D is possibly TRBD1 (6 bases). The CDR3 nucleotides are TGCAGTGCGAACAGGGACCTGTGGGAGCAGTACTTC. Its protein is CSANRDLWEQYF.